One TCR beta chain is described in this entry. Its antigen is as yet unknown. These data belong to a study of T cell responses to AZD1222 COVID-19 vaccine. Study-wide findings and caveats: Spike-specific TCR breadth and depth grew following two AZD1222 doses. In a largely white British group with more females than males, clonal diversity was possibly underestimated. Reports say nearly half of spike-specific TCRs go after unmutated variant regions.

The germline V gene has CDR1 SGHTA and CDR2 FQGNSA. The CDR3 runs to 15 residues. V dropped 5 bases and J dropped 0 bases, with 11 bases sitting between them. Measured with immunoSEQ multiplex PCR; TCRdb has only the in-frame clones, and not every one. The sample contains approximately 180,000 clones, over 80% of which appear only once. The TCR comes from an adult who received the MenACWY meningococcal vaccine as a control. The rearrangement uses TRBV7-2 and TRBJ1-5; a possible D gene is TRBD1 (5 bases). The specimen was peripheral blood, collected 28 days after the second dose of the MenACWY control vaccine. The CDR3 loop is CASSQGGFSNQPQHF. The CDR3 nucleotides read TGTGCCAGCAGCCAGGGCGGATTTAGCAATCAGCCCCAGCATTTT.